The rows below give T cell receptor beta chains drawn from one sample of a study of cytomegalovirus exposure and HLA in healthy donors. Profiling relied on immunoSEQ multiplex PCR, and the TCRdb table lists in-frame clones only, not all of them. The data hold under 200,000 clones, with about 77% observed a single time. Input material: PBMCs. The receptors here all came from a woman younger than 45 in good health and CMV-seropositive. Both conserved end residues are part of each CDR3. A D gene is named only where the DNA matches it firmly. The size field is filled for only some rows; it gives once, few, many or a size class.

clone_size j_call d_call v_call cdr3_nt cdr3_aa
. TRBJ2-7 . TRBV21-1 TGTGCCAGCAAGGGGGGGCGGGGGGCATCCAACTACGAGCAGTACTTC CASKGGRGASNYEQYF
. TRBJ2-7 TRBD2 TRBV19 TGTGCCAGTAGTATAAGCGGGACCACCTACGAGCAGTACTTC CASSISGTTYEQYF
. TRBJ1-1 . TRBV6-1 TGTGCCAGCACCGAGAGGGGGGGCTCCACTGAAGCTTTCTTT CASTERGGSTEAFF
. TRBJ2-7 . TRBV12-1 TGTGCCAGCACCCTAGTCTACGAGCAGTACTTC CASTLVYEQYF
once TRBJ2-7 TRBD2 TRBV7-2 TGTGCCTCGTCGGAGGGCGGGGGCTACGAGCAGTACTTC CASSEGGGYEQYF
. TRBJ1-1 . TRBV6-5 TGTGCCAGCAGTTCGGTGGGATCAAGGGGAGCTTTCTTT CASSSVGSRGAFF
. TRBJ1-1 . TRBV4-3 TGCGCCAGCAGCCGACTCTTGAACACTGAAGCTTTCTTT CASSRLLNTEAFF
once TRBJ2-1 . TRBV2 TGTGCCACCCAGGGGACCTACAATGAGCAGTTCTTC CATQGTYNEQFF
. TRBJ2-3 . TRBV5-6 TGTGCCAGCAGTTTTACAGGGACGGGCACAGATACGCAGTATTTT CASSFTGTGTDTQYF
. TRBJ2-6 TRBD2 TRBV28 TGTGCCAGCAGTTCATCAGGGACTAGCGGGAGCTTCGCTGGGGCCAACGTCCTGACTTTC CASSSSGTSGSFAGANVLTF
. TRBJ1-1 . TRBV7-9 TGTGCCAGCAGCTTAGGCAGGGATGCTTTCTTT CASSLGRDAFF
. TRBJ1-1 . TRBV2 TGTGCCAGCAGTGCAGACAGGTTAAACACTGAAGCTTTCTTT CASSADRLNTEAFF
. TRBJ2-7 TRBD2 TRBV10-1 TGCGCCAGCAGTGAGTCTATCGCGGGGGAATTTTACGAGCAGTACTTC CASSESIAGEFYEQYF
. TRBJ2-5 . TRBV6-6 TGTGCCAGCAGTTACTTACCGGGTTCAGAGACCCAGTACTTC CASSYLPGSETQYF
. TRBJ2-3 TRBD2 TRBV28 TGTGCCAGCAGTTTGGAACTAGCGGGGGGGAGCACAGATACGCAGTATTTT CASSLELAGGSTDTQYF
. TRBJ2-7 TRBD2 TRBV7-6 TGTGCCAGCAGCTTAGTAGTGAGGACTAGCGGGGGATACGAGCAGTACTTC CASSLVVRTSGGYEQYF
. TRBJ1-5 . TRBV6-5 TGTGCCAGCAGTTCCAGAAGACAGATTTCCAATCAGCCCCAGCATTTT CASSSRRQISNQPQHF
. TRBJ1-5 . TRBV5-1 TGCGCCAGCAGCTTGGCCGGGGGTTGGAATCAGCCCCAGCATTTT CASSLAGGWNQPQHF
. TRBJ1-1 . TRBV4-1 TGCGCCAGCAGCCAAGTGGTCGGGAACGGTGAAGCTTTCTTT CASSQVVGNGEAFF
. TRBJ1-1 . TRBV5-1 TGCGCCTCCCATCGGGGGAAGACTGAAGCTTTCTTT CASHRGKTEAFF
. TRBJ2-3 TRBD2 TRBV2 TGTGCCAGCAGTGATCCCGATGGACTAGCGGGAGGGCTATGGGCAGATACGCAGTATTTT CASSDPDGLAGGLWADTQYF
. TRBJ1-1 . TRBV25-1 TGTGCCAGCAGTGAGTCCTTCCTTCCGACTGAAGCTTTCTTT CASSESFLPTEAFF
. TRBJ2-1 . TRBV10-3 TGTGCCACACGGGGGACCGCCCGGTTCAATGAGCAGTTCTTC CATRGTARFNEQFF
. TRBJ2-5 TRBD2 TRBV5-4 TGTGCCAGCAGCTTGGTGGGGCTAGCGGGAGAGACCCAGTACTTC CASSLVGLAGETQYF
. TRBJ1-1 TRBD1 TRBV2 TGTGCCAGCAGTGAAAGTTGGACAGGGGTCACTGAAGCCTTCTTT CASSESWTGVTEAFF